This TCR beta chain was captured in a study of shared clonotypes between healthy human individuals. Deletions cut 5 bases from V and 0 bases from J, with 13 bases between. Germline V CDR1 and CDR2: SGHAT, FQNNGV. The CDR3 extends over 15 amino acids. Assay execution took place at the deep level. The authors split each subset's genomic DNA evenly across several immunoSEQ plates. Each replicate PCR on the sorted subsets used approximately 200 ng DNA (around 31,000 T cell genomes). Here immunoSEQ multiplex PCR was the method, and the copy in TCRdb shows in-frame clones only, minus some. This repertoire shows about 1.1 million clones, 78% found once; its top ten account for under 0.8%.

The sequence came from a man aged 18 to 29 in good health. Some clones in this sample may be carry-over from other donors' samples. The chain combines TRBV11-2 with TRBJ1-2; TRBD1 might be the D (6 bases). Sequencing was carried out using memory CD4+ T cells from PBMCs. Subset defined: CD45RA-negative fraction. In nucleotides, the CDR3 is TGTGCCAGCAGCCAAAAACAGGGAGCTAACTATGGCTACACCTTC. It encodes CASSQKQGANYGYTF.